This section outlines one TCR beta chain sequence together with its context. As yet, its antigen is unknown. One entry per CDR3 protein, without DNA, is what TCRdb gives after re-calling the 5' RACE reads. The data include over 200,000 distinct CDR3 sequences; the top ten clones carry about 0.39%. The data derive from a study of T cells expressing NK-cell markers. Study details: Source material for TCR beta repertoires consisted of sorted CD3+CD56+NKG2C+, CD3+CD56+NKG2C- and CD3+CD56-NKG2C+ T cells. There were seven HCMV-seropositive donors and one seronegative donor among the eight sequenced.

Study-wide points: Researchers report these clonotypes also headed the CD3+CD56-NKG2C+ fraction in a handful of donors.

This CDR3 has 14 residues. Germline V gives CDR1 SNHLY, CDR2 FYNNEI. The chain carries TRBV2 and TRBJ1-4; TCRdb gives TRBD1 as the D gene, but with no DNA this cannot be confirmed. Sequencing was carried out using blood T cells: a sorted CD56 or NKG2C T cell subset, CD4+ or CD8+ T cells, or bulk PBMC T cells (not recorded which). This sequence was found in a man aged 18 to 30 in good health. The CDR3: CASRPGTGVEKLFF.